The 15 T cell receptor beta chains below all came from one sample that was sequenced in a study of T-cell memory formation after mild COVID-19. TCRdb independently ran MiXCR on the 5' RACE reads; one entry per CDR3 protein. The sample has approximately 260,000 distinct CDR3 sequences, roughly 17% seen once. Sequenced sample: PBMCs or a T cell subset sorted from them (not recorded which). Every receptor here comes from a young man who had mild COVID-19 (a few samples of this study predate the infection). Cell type and time point are not known.

This clonotype was detected a few times. In DNA, the CDR3 is TGTGCCAGCAGTGAAGGGACCCGGGGGAACTCCTACAATGAGCAGTTCTTC. Its translation is CASSEGTRGNSYNEQFF. The rearrangement uses TRBV6-1 and TRBJ2-1, with D possibly matching TRBD2 (6 bases). The CDR3 runs to 17 residues. The V end was cut by 1 base, the J end by 0 bases, with 13 bases between. CDR1 and CDR2 (germline): MNHNS, SASEGT.

This clonotype was recorded a few times. The chain recombines TRBV14 with TRBJ1-6, with D unclear. Germline V lookup: CDR1 SGHDN, CDR2 FVKESK. CDR3 length: 13 residues. Trimming stripped 3 bases from V and 3 bases from J, with 3 bases between. CDR3 region: CASSHGYNSPLHF. The CDR3 bases are TGTGCCAGCAGCCACGGCTATAATTCACCCCTCCACTTT.

This clonotype occurred many times. This chain uses TRBV3-1 with TRBJ1-1, with a weak D call TRBD1 (5 bases). With 4 bases removed from V and 5 bases from J, the gap between germline ends came to 17 bases. The CDR3 totals 15 residues. In germline, CDR1 is LGHDT, CDR2 YNNKEL (reference sequence). Here the CDR3 reads CASSRAEWGRTEAFF. The CDR3, as DNA: TGTGCCAGCAGCCGAGCGGAGTGGGGGAGGACTGAAGCTTTCTTT.

This clonotype has more than one count but fewer than ten. This sequence joins TRBV7-2 and TRBJ2-3, with 7 bases aligning to TRBD2. The CDR3 is 15 amino acids. CDR1 is SGHTA, CDR2 FQGNSA, per germline. After removal of 5 bases from V and 0 bases from J, the junction contained 5 bases not matched to a gene. CDR3 sequence reads: CASSPWGGSTDTQYF. Here the CDR3 DNA reads TGTGCCAGCAGCCCCTGGGGGGGTAGCACAGATACGCAGTATTTT.

In this sample, this clonotype turned up a few times. The CDR3 DNA reads TGTGCCAGCAGTCCCTCGGGTTACGAGCAGTACTTC. Amino acids: CASSPSGYEQYF. This chain uses TRBV12-3 or TRBV12-4 with TRBJ2-7; D gene unclear. The ends were cut back, 5 bases at V and 4 bases at J, with 9 bases in the middle. The CDR3 totals 12 residues.

This sequence joins TRBV12-3 or TRBV12-4 and TRBJ1-6; tentative D call: TRBD1 (5 bases). This CDR3 region has 12 residues. V shed 6 bases and J shed 10 bases, with 10 bases lying between them. The CDR3 here is CASRASGSPLHF. DNA for the CDR3: TGTGCCAGCAGGGCATCAGGGTCACCCCTCCACTTT.

This clonotype was seen only a few times. The V and J genes are TRBV6-5 and TRBJ2-7; no firm D call. The CDR3 sequence is 13 residues long. V shed 8 bases and J shed 3 bases, with 14 bases lying between them. The germline V gene has CDR1 MNHEY and CDR2 SVGAGI. Here the CDR3 DNA reads TGTGCCAGCGCGCGGACGGAGAGCTACGAGCAGTACGTC. Translation gives CASARTESYEQYV.

This clonotype was seen more than once but under ten times. The CDR3 DNA sequence: TGTGCCAGCAGCTCCTCCCTAGCAGTAGAAACCCAGTACTTC. Protein sequence: CASSSSLAVETQYF. The gene calls are TRBV7-2 and TRBJ2-5, with D possibly being TRBD2 (5 bases). The CDR3 contains 14 residues. The V and J ends lost 4 bases and 8 bases respectively, with 17 bases between them. Germline V lookup: CDR1 SGHTA, CDR2 FQGNSA.

This chain joins TRBV4-2 and TRBJ2-1, with 8 bases aligning to TRBD2. CDR3 length: 15 residues. Germline loops: CDR1 LGHNA, CDR2 YNFKEQ. Trimming cost V 0 bases and J 10 bases; bases outside gene matches: 8. As DNA, the CDR3 is TGTGCCAGCAGCCAAGAGAGCGGGAGCTCAGTCGAGCAGTTCTTC. As protein: CASSQESGSSVEQFF.

The V call is TRBV4-3, the J call TRBJ2-5, with D maybe TRBD2 (5 bases). The CDR3 sequence is 15 residues long. Germline loops: CDR1 LGHNA, CDR2 YSLEER. V was shortened by 3 bases and J by 5 bases, with 16 bases between the two germline ends. CDR3 in DNA: TGCGCCAGCAGCCACCGGGGAGAGACGGCTGAGACCCAGTACTTC. Amino acids: CASSHRGETAETQYF.

This chain connects TRBV3-1 to TRBJ2-4; D call uncertain. The CDR3 runs to 15 residues. Trimming removed 1 base at V and 0 bases at J, with 7 bases between. Germline V gene sequence: CDR1 LGHDT, CDR2 YNNKEL (reference sequence). CDR3 in amino acids: CASSQAALAKNIQYF. The DNA for the CDR3 is TGTGCCAGCAGCCAAGCGGCCTTAGCCAAAAACATTCAGTACTTC.

This clonotype was counted between two and nine times. The chain is built from TRBV12-3 or TRBV12-4 and TRBJ1-1; 7 bases are shared with TRBD1. The CDR3 consists of 16 residues. With V trimmed by 6 bases and J by 1 base, 11 bases remained unmatched. The CDR3, as DNA: TGTGCCAGCAGATCTCTAGGGGGCACGACGAACACTGAAGCTTTCTTT. It specifies CASRSLGGTTNTEAFF.

This clonotype came up a few times. This chain uses TRBV10-1 with TRBJ1-1; no reliable D call. The CDR3 is 14 amino acids. Germline CDR1 WNHNN, CDR2 SYGVQD (reference sequence). V was clipped by 0 bases and J by 10 bases, with 15 bases between them. The CDR3 protein is CASSESPRVSGAFF. CDR3 coding DNA: TGCGCCAGCAGTGAGTCGCCTAGGGTAAGCGGAGCTTTCTTT.

J is TRBJ1-6 and V is TRBV7-2; D gene uncertain. Germline V CDR1 and CDR2: SGHTA, FQGNSA. V lost 1 base to trimming and J lost 5 bases, with 15 bases between them. This CDR3 comprises 17 residues. The chain's CDR3 is CASSLVPRGLDNSPLHF. CDR3 in DNA: TGTGCCAGCAGCTTAGTCCCTCGTGGGCTGGATAATTCACCCCTCCACTTT.

This clonotype was counted many times. The chain uses TRBV28 and TRBJ2-3; no firm D call. V was pared by 3 bases and J by 0 bases, with 4 bases between. This CDR3 contains 13 residues. Germline V lookup: CDR1 MDHEN, CDR2 SYDVKM. CDR3 sequence (DNA): TGTGCCAGCAGTTTTAGGAGCACAGATACGCAGTATTTT. This codes for CASSFRSTDTQYF.